These T cell receptor beta chains were read from a single sample in a study of type 1 regulatory T cells. TCRdb redid the calling of the reads with MiXCR, one entry per CDR3 protein. The sample has 55,000 to 65,000 distinct CDR3 sequences; roughly two thirds are singletons. For these TCRs, the target antigens are not known. The sequencing input was cultured non-Tr1 T cells, either the whole culture or a sorted T cell fraction (not recorded which). Every receptor here comes from a human donor in good health. The CDR3 runs from the conserved cysteine through the conserved F or W. The D gene is left open where the match is weak. Clone size is shown for a subset of rows, as once, few, many or a class of expanded clone.

clone size,J gene,D gene,V gene,CDR3 DNA,CDR3 protein
-,TRBJ2-3,TRBD2,TRBV14,TGTGCCAGCAGCCAAGAGGCCACTTTTTGGAGCGGGAGTTTAGCAGATACGCAGTATTTT,CASSQEATFWSGSLADTQYF
-,TRBJ2-5,TRBD1,TRBV11-2,TGTGCCAGCAGCCGGGACAGGCAAGAGACCCAGTACTTC,CASSRDRQETQYF
-,TRBJ2-1,-,TRBV28,TGTGCCAGCGAGACCCGGAATGAGCAGTTCTTC,CASETRNEQFF
-,TRBJ2-5,TRBD2,TRBV20-1,TGCAGTGTCATCCGGGAGGGCCGGGAGACCCAGTACTTC,CSVIREGRETQYF
-,TRBJ2-5,TRBD2,TRBV13,TGTGCCAGCAGCTTAGGGAGGACTAGCGGGACCGGGGAGACCCAGTACTTC,CASSLGRTSGTGETQYF
-,TRBJ2-2,TRBD2,TRBV20-1,TGCAGTGCTAGAGATTCCCTAGCGGGAGGCGCCGGGGAGCTGTTTTTT,CSARDSLAGGAGELFF
-,TRBJ1-5,TRBD1,TRBV19,TGTGCCAGTTCCGGGACAGGGGGATTTCAGCCCCAGCATTTT,CASSGTGGFQPQHF
-,TRBJ2-1,TRBD2,TRBV5-1,TGCGCCAGCAGCTCCCTTGTGGGAGCGGGAGGTAATGAGCAGTTCTTC,CASSSLVGAGGNEQFF
-,TRBJ1-1,-,TRBV5-6,TGTGCCAGCAGCGTAGACGGGACACTAAACACTGAAGCTTTCTTT,CASSVDGTLNTEAFF
few,TRBJ1-1,-,TRBV12-3/TRBV12-4,TGTGCCAGCAGTTTGGAAGGGGAAGCTTTCTTT,CASSLEGEAFF
-,TRBJ2-7,TRBD2,TRBV6-5,TGTGCCAGCAGTTACTCAGGACTAGCGGGAGGTCACCACTACGAGCAGTACTTC,CASSYSGLAGGHHYEQYF
-,TRBJ2-7,-,TRBV6-5,TGTGCCAGCGGCCAGGGGGGTCAGGGCTCCTACGAGCAGTACTTC,CASGQGGQGSYEQYF
-,TRBJ1-2,-,TRBV20-1,TGCAGTGCCTGGGGAAATGGCTACACCTTC,CSAWGNGYTF